This T cell receptor beta chain was retrieved from a study of low-dose radiotherapy and immunotherapy resistance in tumors. CDR3 length: 15 residues. V was clipped by 4 bases and J by 1 base; unmatched bases: 5. Germline V gene data show CDR1 as MNHNY and CDR2 as SVGAGI (reference sequence). Time point here: after trial treatment. Treatment reported: LDRT plus nivolumab, ipilimumab, low-dose cyclophosphamide and aspirin (RACIN trial). This clonotype showed up many times. TRAV- and TRBV-specific primers, spanning alpha and beta chains, primed first-strand cDNA. TCR amplification used 15 to 20 PCR cycles, a constant-region primer and a V-primer adapter. TCRdb passed the reads through MiXCR, listing each CDR3 protein once. The data contain 95,000 to 100,000 distinct CDR3 sequences, about 20% of them singletons.

Source: PBMCs, taken after low-dose radiotherapy plus immunotherapy. The chain employs TRBV6-6 and TRBJ2-7; 9 bases match TRBD1. This clonotype originated in a male donor with prostate cancer. The DNA for the CDR3 is TGTGCCAGCAGTTCCCCGGGACAGGGATCCTACGAGCAGTACTTC. Translation gives CASSSPGQGSYEQYF.